These T cell receptor beta chains were read from a single sample in a study of blood T cell repertoires in COVID-19. Sequencing was performed with immunoSEQ multiplex PCR; in TCRdb, only in-frame clones are kept and a portion is missing. This repertoire shows 330,000 or so clones, more than 90% found once; its top ten account for about a fifth. The specimen sequenced was PBMCs or T cells enriched from blood (not recorded which). All receptors derive from a woman aged 30 to 39 who had recovered from COVID-19. CDR3s include the opening cysteine and the closing phenylalanine or tryptophan. D genes are given only for firm matches. Size values are once, few and many counts, or a class for expanded clones, and some rows have none.

v_call: TRBV18
clone_size: .
cdr3_length: 16
j_call: TRBJ2-6
d_call: .
cdr3_nt: TGTGCCAGCTCAGCGACAGGATACTCTGGGGCCAACGTCCTGACTTTC
cdr3_aa: CASSATGYSGANVLTF

v_call: TRBV2
clone_size: .
cdr3_length: 13
j_call: TRBJ1-2
d_call: TRBD1
cdr3_nt: TGTGCCAGCAGTGGGGGACAGGGTTATGGCTACACCTTC
cdr3_aa: CASSGGQGYGYTF

v_call: TRBV19
clone_size: .
cdr3_length: 14
j_call: TRBJ2-5
d_call: .
cdr3_nt: TGTGCCAGTAGTGTTCAGGGTCGCCAAGGGACCCAGTACTTC
cdr3_aa: CASSVQGRQGTQYF

v_call: TRBV28
clone_size: .
cdr3_length: 14
j_call: TRBJ2-7
d_call: TRBD1
cdr3_nt: TGTGCCAGCAGTTTATCTTCGGGACAGGACGAGCAGTACTTC
cdr3_aa: CASSLSSGQDEQYF

v_call: TRBV28
clone_size: .
cdr3_length: 13
j_call: TRBJ2-7
d_call: TRBD1
cdr3_nt: TGTGCCAGCAAGGGACAGGGATCCTACGAGCAGTACTTC
cdr3_aa: CASKGQGSYEQYF

v_call: TRBV18
clone_size: once
cdr3_length: 13
j_call: TRBJ2-7
d_call: TRBD1
cdr3_nt: TGTGCCAGCTCACGGGACAGCTTCTACGAGCAGTACTTC
cdr3_aa: CASSRDSFYEQYF

v_call: TRBV5-4
clone_size: .
cdr3_length: 17
j_call: TRBJ2-5
d_call: TRBD2
cdr3_nt: TGTGCCAGCAGCTTCCTAGCCCGAAAGCTAGCGGGGGAGACCCAGTACTTC
cdr3_aa: CASSFLARKLAGETQYF

v_call: TRBV5-1
clone_size: .
cdr3_length: 15
j_call: TRBJ2-3
d_call: .
cdr3_nt: TGCGCCAGCAGCCCAGGTTCAGGGGATGGGGATACGCAGTATTTT
cdr3_aa: CASSPGSGDGDTQYF

v_call: TRBV28
clone_size: .
cdr3_length: 15
j_call: TRBJ2-2
d_call: TRBD1
cdr3_nt: TGTGCCAGCAGACCCGGGACAGCAAACACCGGGGAGCTGTTTTTT
cdr3_aa: CASRPGTANTGELFF

v_call: TRBV4-1
clone_size: .
cdr3_length: 14
j_call: TRBJ1-2
d_call: .
cdr3_nt: TGCGCCAGCAGCCAATCCCCAGGGATTTATGGCTACACCTTC
cdr3_aa: CASSQSPGIYGYTF

v_call: TRBV7-3
clone_size: .
cdr3_length: 16
j_call: TRBJ2-3
d_call: TRBD2
cdr3_nt: TGTGCCAGCAGCTTAAGGTTAGCGGGAGGGCCAGATACGCAGTATTTT
cdr3_aa: CASSLRLAGGPDTQYF

v_call: TRBV7-9
clone_size: .
cdr3_length: 14
j_call: TRBJ1-6
d_call: TRBD1
cdr3_nt: TGTGCCAGCAGCTTGGGACAGATCAATTCACCCCTCCACTTT
cdr3_aa: CASSLGQINSPLHF

v_call: TRBV6-2/TRBV6-3
clone_size: .
cdr3_length: 17
j_call: TRBJ2-7
d_call: TRBD2
cdr3_nt: TGTGCCAGCAGTTACTCGATCGGAGCGGGAACTGTCGGCGAGCAGTACTTC
cdr3_aa: CASSYSIGAGTVGEQYF

v_call: TRBV19
clone_size: .
cdr3_length: 16
j_call: TRBJ1-1
d_call: TRBD1
cdr3_nt: TGTGCCAGCCCTTTGGGACAGGGGGTAAATTTACGAGAAGCTTTCTTT
cdr3_aa: CASPLGQGVNLREAFF

v_call: TRBV7-2
clone_size: .
cdr3_length: 18
j_call: TRBJ2-3
d_call: TRBD2
cdr3_nt: TGTGCCAGCAGCTTGGGGGGGGTGGGAACACCTAATACAGATACGCAGTATTTT
cdr3_aa: CASSLGGVGTPNTDTQYF

v_call: TRBV6-4
clone_size: .
cdr3_length: 13
j_call: TRBJ1-1
d_call: .
cdr3_nt: TGTGCCAGCAGTGAGTCAGGGAACACTGAAGCTTTCTTT
cdr3_aa: CASSESGNTEAFF

v_call: TRBV5-6
clone_size: .
cdr3_length: 12
j_call: TRBJ2-1
d_call: TRBD1
cdr3_nt: TGTGCCAGCAGCAGACAGGGAGATGAGCAGTTCTTC
cdr3_aa: CASSRQGDEQFF

v_call: TRBV7-9
clone_size: once
cdr3_length: 16
j_call: TRBJ1-1
d_call: .
cdr3_nt: TGTGCCAGCAGCTCCGTGAGGGGGACCACTAACACTGAAGCTTTCTTT
cdr3_aa: CASSSVRGTTNTEAFF

v_call: TRBV3-1/TRBV3-2
clone_size: .
cdr3_length: 14
j_call: TRBJ1-2
d_call: TRBD1
cdr3_nt: TGTGCCAGCAGCCAAGGTAGAGACAGGGATGGCTACACCTTC
cdr3_aa: CASSQGRDRDGYTF

v_call: TRBV5-4
clone_size: .
cdr3_length: 15
j_call: TRBJ2-7
d_call: .
cdr3_nt: TGTGCCAGCAGCCTCGGCCTAGCGAAGGTGAACGAGCAGTACTTC
cdr3_aa: CASSLGLAKVNEQYF

v_call: TRBV3-1/TRBV3-2
clone_size: .
cdr3_length: 14
j_call: TRBJ1-1
d_call: .
cdr3_nt: TGTGCCAGCAGCCAAGAGGGGCGGTCCGTGGAAGCTTTCTTT
cdr3_aa: CASSQEGRSVEAFF

v_call: TRBV9
clone_size: few
cdr3_length: 13
j_call: TRBJ1-2
d_call: .
cdr3_nt: TGTGCCAGCAGCTCATTTGACAGCTATGGCTACACCTTC
cdr3_aa: CASSSFDSYGYTF

v_call: TRBV18
clone_size: .
cdr3_length: 11
j_call: TRBJ2-3
d_call: .
cdr3_nt: TGTGCCAGCTCACCCGGGGATACGCAGTATTTT
cdr3_aa: CASSPGDTQYF

v_call: TRBV28
clone_size: .
cdr3_length: 12
j_call: TRBJ1-1
d_call: .
cdr3_nt: TGTGCCAGCCACAGTGTGAACACTGAAGCTTTCTTT
cdr3_aa: CASHSVNTEAFF

v_call: TRBV6-2/TRBV6-3
clone_size: .
cdr3_length: 13
j_call: TRBJ1-5
d_call: .
cdr3_nt: TGTGCCAGCAGTTACCGGGAAGGTCAGCCCCAGCATTTT
cdr3_aa: CASSYREGQPQHF

v_call: TRBV28
clone_size: .
cdr3_length: 13
j_call: TRBJ1-2
d_call: TRBD1
cdr3_nt: TGTGCCACCGGGACAGGGGGCAAGTATGGCTACACCTTC
cdr3_aa: CATGTGGKYGYTF

v_call: TRBV11-2
clone_size: .
cdr3_length: 16
j_call: TRBJ2-1
d_call: TRBD2
cdr3_nt: TGTGCCAGCAGCCAATCACTAGCGGGAGGGCGTAATGAGCAGTTCTTC
cdr3_aa: CASSQSLAGGRNEQFF

v_call: TRBV4-1
clone_size: once
cdr3_length: 15
j_call: TRBJ1-5
d_call: .
cdr3_nt: TGCGCCAGCAGCCAAGATGGCGGCGGGGCCCAGCCCCAGCATTTT
cdr3_aa: CASSQDGGGAQPQHF

v_call: TRBV18
clone_size: .
cdr3_length: 15
j_call: TRBJ2-3
d_call: TRBD2
cdr3_nt: TGTGCCAGCTCACCATCGCTAGCGGCCACAGATACGCAGTATTTT
cdr3_aa: CASSPSLAATDTQYF

v_call: TRBV30
clone_size: .
cdr3_length: 14
j_call: TRBJ1-6
d_call: TRBD1
cdr3_nt: TGTGCCTGGAGTGTCAGGGACAGGTATTCACCCCTCCACTTT
cdr3_aa: CAWSVRDRYSPLHF

v_call: TRBV12-5
clone_size: .
cdr3_length: 16
j_call: TRBJ1-1
d_call: .
cdr3_nt: TGTGCTAGTGGTTTGCTCCATCCTCGCGGGGGCACTGAAGCTTTCTTT
cdr3_aa: CASGLLHPRGGTEAFF

v_call: TRBV4-2
clone_size: .
cdr3_length: 16
j_call: TRBJ1-2
d_call: TRBD1
cdr3_nt: TGTGCCAGCAGCCAGCAACAGGGGGTTCTGAACTATGGCTACACCTTC
cdr3_aa: CASSQQQGVLNYGYTF

v_call: TRBV5-1
clone_size: .
cdr3_length: 15
j_call: TRBJ2-7
d_call: TRBD2
cdr3_nt: TGCGCCAGCAGCTTGGCCTTCACTAGCGGATACGAGCAGTACTTC
cdr3_aa: CASSLAFTSGYEQYF

v_call: TRBV19
clone_size: .
cdr3_length: 17
j_call: TRBJ2-2
d_call: TRBD2
cdr3_nt: TGTGCCAGTAGTATAGATCGGACTAGGGTCTTTTCCGGGGAGCTGTTTTTT
cdr3_aa: CASSIDRTRVFSGELFF

v_call: TRBV9
clone_size: .
cdr3_length: 15
j_call: TRBJ2-7
d_call: TRBD2
cdr3_nt: TGTGCCAGCAGCCCTGGGGGGGGGAGCTCCTACGAGCAGTACTTC
cdr3_aa: CASSPGGGSSYEQYF

v_call: TRBV27
clone_size: .
cdr3_length: 14
j_call: TRBJ2-2
d_call: TRBD2
cdr3_nt: TGTGCCAGCACGCGGGAGTCGGTCACCGGGGAGCTGTTTTTT
cdr3_aa: CASTRESVTGELFF

v_call: TRBV27
clone_size: .
cdr3_length: 16
j_call: TRBJ1-5
d_call: TRBD1
cdr3_nt: TGTGCCAGCAGTCCCGGGACAGGCCCACAAATTCATCCCCAGCATTTT
cdr3_aa: CASSPGTGPQIHPQHF

v_call: TRBV27
clone_size: .
cdr3_length: 16
j_call: TRBJ2-3
d_call: .
cdr3_nt: TGTGCCAGCAAACAGAGTCGCGTACATAGCACAGATACGCAGTATTTT
cdr3_aa: CASKQSRVHSTDTQYF

v_call: TRBV7-2
clone_size: .
cdr3_length: 15
j_call: TRBJ2-5
d_call: TRBD2
cdr3_nt: TGTGCCAGCAGTAAAGCGGGAGGAGTCACGGAGACCCAGTACTTC
cdr3_aa: CASSKAGGVTETQYF

v_call: TRBV7-6
clone_size: .
cdr3_length: 15
j_call: TRBJ2-7
d_call: .
cdr3_nt: TGTGCCAGCACCCCTCGGACAGAAGTTTCTTACGAGCAGTACTTC
cdr3_aa: CASTPRTEVSYEQYF

v_call: TRBV7-9
clone_size: .
cdr3_length: 15
j_call: TRBJ1-3
d_call: TRBD1
cdr3_nt: TGTGCCAGCAGCTCAGACAGGGGGTCTGGAAACACCATATATTTT
cdr3_aa: CASSSDRGSGNTIYF

v_call: TRBV19
clone_size: .
cdr3_length: 13
j_call: TRBJ1-1
d_call: .
cdr3_nt: TGTGCCAGTTCTGTTGGGGGGGCGACTGAAGCTTTCTTT
cdr3_aa: CASSVGGATEAFF

v_call: TRBV29-1
clone_size: .
cdr3_length: 13
j_call: TRBJ1-2
d_call: TRBD1
cdr3_nt: TGCAGCGTTGACCCGGGACAGGGATGGGGCTACACCTTC
cdr3_aa: CSVDPGQGWGYTF

v_call: TRBV5-1
clone_size: .
cdr3_length: 14
j_call: TRBJ2-1
d_call: .
cdr3_nt: TGCGCCAGCAGCCCCGGGGGGCCCTACAATGAGCAGTTCTTC
cdr3_aa: CASSPGGPYNEQFF

v_call: TRBV7-9
clone_size: .
cdr3_length: 14
j_call: TRBJ2-1
d_call: .
cdr3_nt: TGTGCCAGCCAACCGTCGGGCTCCTACAATGAGCAGTTCTTC
cdr3_aa: CASQPSGSYNEQFF